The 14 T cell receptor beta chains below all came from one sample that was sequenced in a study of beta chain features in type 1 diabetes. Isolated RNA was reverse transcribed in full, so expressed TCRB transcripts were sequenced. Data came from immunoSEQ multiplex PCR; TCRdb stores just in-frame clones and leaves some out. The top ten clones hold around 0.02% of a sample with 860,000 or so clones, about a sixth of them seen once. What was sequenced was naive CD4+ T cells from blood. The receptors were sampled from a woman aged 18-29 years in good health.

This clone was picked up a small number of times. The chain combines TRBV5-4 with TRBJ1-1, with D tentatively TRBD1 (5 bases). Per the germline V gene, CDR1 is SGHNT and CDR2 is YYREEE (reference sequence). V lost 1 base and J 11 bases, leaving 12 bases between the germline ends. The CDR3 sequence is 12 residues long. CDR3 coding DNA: TGTGCCAGCAGCTTGAGTGTGGGGCGGGCTTTCTTT. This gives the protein CASSLSVGRAFF.

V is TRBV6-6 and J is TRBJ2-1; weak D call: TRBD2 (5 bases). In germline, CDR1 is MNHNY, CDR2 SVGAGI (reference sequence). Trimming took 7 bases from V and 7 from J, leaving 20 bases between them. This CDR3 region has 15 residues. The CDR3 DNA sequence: TGTGCCAGCACCCTATCTGCAGTGAGGGAAAATGAGCAGTTCTTC. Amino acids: CASTLSAVRENEQFF.

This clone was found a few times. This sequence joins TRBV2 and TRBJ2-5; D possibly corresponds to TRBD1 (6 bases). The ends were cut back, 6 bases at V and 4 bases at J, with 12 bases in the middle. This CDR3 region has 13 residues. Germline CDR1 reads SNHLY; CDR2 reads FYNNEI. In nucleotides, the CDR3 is TGTGCCAGCAGCCACAGGGCACTAGAGACCCAGTACTTC. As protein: CASSHRALETQYF.

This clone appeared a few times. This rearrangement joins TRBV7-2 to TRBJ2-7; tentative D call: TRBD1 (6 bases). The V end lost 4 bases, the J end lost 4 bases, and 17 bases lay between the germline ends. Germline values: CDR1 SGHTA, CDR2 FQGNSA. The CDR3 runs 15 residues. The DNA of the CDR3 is TGTGCCAGCAGCTCAGCGCCCGACAGGAATTACGAGCAGTACTTC. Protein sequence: CASSSAPDRNYEQYF. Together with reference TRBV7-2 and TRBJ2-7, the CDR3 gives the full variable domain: GAGVSQSPSNKVTEKGKDVELRCDPISGHTALYWYRQSLGQGLEFLIYFQGNSAPDKSGLPSDRFSAERTGGSVSTLTIQRTQQEDSAVYLCASSSAPDRNYEQYFGPGTRLTVT.

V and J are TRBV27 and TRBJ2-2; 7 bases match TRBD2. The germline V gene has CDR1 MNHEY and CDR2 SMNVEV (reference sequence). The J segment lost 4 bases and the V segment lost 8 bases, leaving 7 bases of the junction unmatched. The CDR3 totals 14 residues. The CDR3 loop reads CASLPGGVTGELFF. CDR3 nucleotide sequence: TGTGCCAGCCTCCCGGGGGGAGTCACCGGGGAGCTGTTTTTT.

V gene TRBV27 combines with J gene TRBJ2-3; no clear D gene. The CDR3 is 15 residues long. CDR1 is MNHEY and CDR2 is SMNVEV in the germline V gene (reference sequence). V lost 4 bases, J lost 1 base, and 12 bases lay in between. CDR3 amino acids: CASSSRTTRTDTQYF. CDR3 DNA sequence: TGTGCCAGCAGTTCTCGGACGACCCGCACAGATACGCAGTATTTT.

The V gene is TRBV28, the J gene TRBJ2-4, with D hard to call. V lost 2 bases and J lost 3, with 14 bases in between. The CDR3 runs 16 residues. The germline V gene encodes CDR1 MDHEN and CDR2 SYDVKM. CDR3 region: CASSLPLGLDKNIQYF. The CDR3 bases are TGTGCCAGCAGTTTACCACTGGGGTTGGACAAAAACATTCAGTACTTC. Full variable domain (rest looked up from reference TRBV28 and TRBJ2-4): DVKVTQSSRYLVKRTGEKVFLECVQDMDHENMFWYRQDPGLGLRLIYFSYDVKMKEKGDIPEGYSVSREKKERFSLILESASTNQTSMYLCASSLPLGLDKNIQYFGAGTRLSVL.

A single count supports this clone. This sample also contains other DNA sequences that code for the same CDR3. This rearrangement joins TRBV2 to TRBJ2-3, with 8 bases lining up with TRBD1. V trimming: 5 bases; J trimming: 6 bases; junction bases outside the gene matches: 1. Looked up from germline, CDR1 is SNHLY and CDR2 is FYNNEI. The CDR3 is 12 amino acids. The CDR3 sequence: CASSRQGDTQYF. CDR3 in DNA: TGTGCCAGCAGTAGACAGGGGGATACGCAGTATTTT.

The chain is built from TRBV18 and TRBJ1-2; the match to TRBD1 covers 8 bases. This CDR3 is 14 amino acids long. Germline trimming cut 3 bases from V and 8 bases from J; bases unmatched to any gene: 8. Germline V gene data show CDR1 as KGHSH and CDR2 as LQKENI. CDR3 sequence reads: CASSPDGTGFGYTF. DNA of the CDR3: TGTGCCAGCTCACCGGACGGGACAGGATTCGGCTACACCTTC.

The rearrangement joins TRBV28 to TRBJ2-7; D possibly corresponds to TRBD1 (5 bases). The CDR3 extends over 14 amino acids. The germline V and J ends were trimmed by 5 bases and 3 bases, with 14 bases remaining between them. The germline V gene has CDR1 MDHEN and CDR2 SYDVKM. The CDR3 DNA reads TGTGCCAGCAGTACAACCCTGGGGCGCTACGAGCAGTACTTC. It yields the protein CASSTTLGRYEQYF.

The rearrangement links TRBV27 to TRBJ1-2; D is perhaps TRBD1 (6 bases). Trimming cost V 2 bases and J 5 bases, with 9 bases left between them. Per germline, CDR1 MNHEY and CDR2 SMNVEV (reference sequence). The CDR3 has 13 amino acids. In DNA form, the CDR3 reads TGTGCCAGCAGTTTAACAGGGCAATATGGCTACACCTTC. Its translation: CASSLTGQYGYTF.

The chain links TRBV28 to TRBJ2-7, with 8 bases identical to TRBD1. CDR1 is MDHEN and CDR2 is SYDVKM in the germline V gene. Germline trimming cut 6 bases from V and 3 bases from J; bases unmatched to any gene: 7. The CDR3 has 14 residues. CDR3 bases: TGTGCCAGCAGGCAGACAGGGGCTAACTACGAGCAGTACTTC. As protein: CASRQTGANYEQYF.

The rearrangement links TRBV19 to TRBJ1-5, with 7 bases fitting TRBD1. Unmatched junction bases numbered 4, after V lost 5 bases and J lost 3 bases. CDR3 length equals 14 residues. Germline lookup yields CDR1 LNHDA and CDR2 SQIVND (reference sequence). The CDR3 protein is CASSPGGANQPQHF. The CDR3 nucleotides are TGTGCCAGTAGTCCAGGGGGTGCCAATCAGCCCCAGCATTTT.

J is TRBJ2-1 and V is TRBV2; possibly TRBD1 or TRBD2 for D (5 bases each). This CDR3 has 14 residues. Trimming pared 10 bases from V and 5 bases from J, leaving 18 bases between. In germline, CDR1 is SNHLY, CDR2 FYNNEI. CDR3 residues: CANSLGRTNNEQFF. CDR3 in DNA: TGTGCCAACTCGTTGGGACGGACAAACAATGAGCAGTTCTTC.